These 27 T cell receptor beta chains originate from one sample sequenced in a study of blood T cell repertoires in COVID-19. Sequencing used immunoSEQ multiplex PCR; TCRdb keeps in-frame clones, though not all of them. The sample includes 200,000 or so clones, roughly nine tenths of them seen just once. The sample comprised peripheral blood. These receptors were taken from a woman aged 50 to 60 with acute or convalescent COVID-19.

The genes are TRBV5-5 and TRBJ2-7; D gene uncertain. The CDR3 runs 16 residues. CDR1 is SGHKS and CDR2 is YYEKEE in the germline V gene (reference sequence). Deletions cut 0 bases from V and 0 bases from J, with 13 bases between. CDR3 residues: CASSLEDIHHSYEQYF. The CDR3 DNA is TGTGCCAGCAGCTTGGAAGACATCCACCACTCCTACGAGCAGTACTTC.

The chain has TRBV24-1 and TRBJ1-1; TRBD1 agrees at 8 bases. This CDR3 is built from 13 residues. Germline V gene lookup returns CDR1 KGHDR and CDR2 SFDVKD. J was trimmed by 9 bases and V by 6 bases; bases with no gene match: 8. The DNA for the CDR3 is TGTGCCACCAGTCTTGGACAGGGAGGAAAAGCTTTCTTT. It encodes CATSLGQGGKAFF.

This clone turned up a few times. The genes are TRBV11-3 and TRBJ2-7; weak D call: TRBD1 (6 bases). Germline assignment: CDR1 SGHNT and CDR2 YENEEA. V lost 1 base, J lost 5 bases, and 9 bases lay in between. This CDR3 contains 13 residues. The DNA of the CDR3 is TGTGCCAGCAGCTTAGGCAGGGGCCACGAGCAGTACTTC. Amino acids: CASSLGRGHEQYF.

The V and J genes are TRBV5-1 and TRBJ2-5; D might be TRBD2 (6 bases). CDR1 is SGHRS, CDR2 YFSETQ, per germline. V was clipped by 4 bases and J by 5 bases, with 18 bases between them. The CDR3 sequence is 15 residues long. CDR3: CASSPGGTVGETQYF. In DNA, the CDR3 is TGCGCCAGCAGCCCTGGCGGGACCGTGGGGGAGACCCAGTACTTC.

The gene calls are TRBV6-5 and TRBJ2-1; D remains unclear. V was clipped by 0 bases and J by 0 bases, with 9 bases between them. The germline V gene has CDR1 MNHEY and CDR2 SVGAGI. The length of the CDR3 is 16 residues. The DNA for the CDR3 is TGTGCCAGCAGTTACTCGGCACCTAGCTCCTACAATGAGCAGTTCTTC. This codes for CASSYSAPSSYNEQFF.

The V call is TRBV6-1, the J call TRBJ2-7; 8 nucleotides match TRBD2. The CDR3 sequence is 17 residues long. The germline V gene encodes CDR1 MNHNS and CDR2 SASEGT. The V gene end was trimmed by 4 bases and the J gene end by 1 base; junction bases not matched to a gene: 12. The CDR3 loop is CASSAPSGAGVSYEQYF. In DNA, the CDR3 is TGTGCCAGCAGTGCCCCTTCGGGAGCGGGAGTATCCTACGAGCAGTACTTC.

J is TRBJ2-1 and V is TRBV27; 9 positions match TRBD2. Germline-derived CDR1 and CDR2 are MNHEY and SMNVEV (reference sequence). The length of the CDR3 is 18 residues. The J segment lost 4 bases and the V segment lost 4 bases, leaving 14 bases of the junction unmatched. In DNA, the CDR3 is TGTGCCAGCAGTTCTATATCCCCGCTAGCGGGGAATTACAATGAGCAGTTCTTC. This codes for CASSSISPLAGNYNEQFF.

This chain uses TRBV11-3 with TRBJ2-1; 14 nucleotides line up with TRBD2. The CDR3 runs to 16 residues. Per germline, CDR1 SGHNT and CDR2 YENEEA. With 5 bases clipped from V and 3 bases from J, the junction kept 3 bases outside the gene matches. Written as DNA, the CDR3 is TGTGCCAGCAGCCAGACTAGCGGGGGGGTCTACAATGAGCAGTTCTTC. It encodes CASSQTSGGVYNEQFF.

The CDR3 sequence: CASSLFGSGAGELFF. CDR3 in DNA: TGTGCCAGCAGCTTGTTTGGAAGCGGCGCCGGGGAGCTGTTTTTT. V and J are TRBV5-4 and TRBJ2-2; tentatively, D is TRBD2 (5 bases). V was cut by 1 base and J by 6 bases, with 13 bases left in between. Germline-derived CDR1 and CDR2 are SGHNT and YYREEE (reference sequence). The CDR3 is 15 residues long. The variable domain in full, completed from reference TRBV5-4 and TRBJ2-2, reads ETGVTQSPTHLIKTRGQQVTLRCSSQSGHNTVSWYQQALGQGPQFIFQYYREEENGRGNFPPRFSGLQFPNYSSELNVNALELDDSALYLCASSLFGSGAGELFFGEGSRLTVL.

The chain links TRBV6-4 to TRBJ1-6; 10 bases are a match to TRBD1. The CDR3 covers 15 residues. Germline lookup yields CDR1 MRHNA and CDR2 SNTAGT. V lost 7 bases, J lost 7 bases, and 7 bases stayed unmatched. CDR3 DNA sequence: TGTGCCAGCAAACGACAGGGGGCTGAGAATTCACCCCTCCACTTT. Translation gives CASKRQGAENSPLHF.

The chain employs TRBV24-1 and TRBJ2-2, with unresolved D. CDR1 is KGHDR and CDR2 is SFDVKD in the germline V gene. The CDR3 runs 15 residues. Trimming stripped 3 bases from V and 6 bases from J, with 13 bases between. CDR3 loop: CATSDPSVDPGELFF. The CDR3 DNA reads as TGTGCCACCAGTGATCCCTCGGTAGATCCCGGGGAGCTGTTTTTT.

The J gene is TRBJ2-1, the V gene TRBV7-2; 11 bases match TRBD2. Trimming took 4 bases from V and 7 from J; bases not matched to a gene: 18. Per the germline V gene, CDR1 is SGHTA and CDR2 is FQGNSA. CDR3 length: 19 amino acids. The CDR3 sequence is CASSSPNLASGRPANEQFF. DNA for the CDR3: TGTGCCAGCAGCTCCCCAAACTTGGCTAGCGGGAGGCCTGCTAATGAGCAGTTCTTC.

The V gene is TRBV7-2, the J gene TRBJ1-1; unclear D gene. Trimming stripped 1 base from V and 1 base from J, with 10 bases between. The V gene's germline CDR1 is SGHTA and CDR2 FQGNSA. The CDR3 is 15 amino acids. CDR3 DNA: TGTGCCAGCAGCTTAGACGGCGGAGGGAACACTGAAGCTTTCTTT. The encoded protein is CASSLDGGGNTEAFF. Full variable domain (outside the CDR3, taken from reference TRBV7-2 and TRBJ1-1): GAGVSQSPSNKVTEKGKDVELRCDPISGHTALYWYRQSLGQGLEFLIYFQGNSAPDKSGLPSDRFSAERTGGSVSTLTIQRTQQEDSAVYLCASSLDGGGNTEAFFGQGTRLTVV.

This clone was observed a single time. This rearrangement joins TRBV13 to TRBJ1-6, with 10 bases lining up with TRBD1. Germline CDR1 reads PRHDT; CDR2 reads FYEKMQ (reference sequence). V was clipped by 5 bases and J by 6 bases; unmatched bases: 4. The CDR3 totals 15 residues. Written as DNA, the CDR3 is TGTGCCAGCAGCCGGGGGACAGGGGTTAATTCACCCCTCCACTTT. It is translated as CASSRGTGVNSPLHF.

The chain combines TRBV11-3 with TRBJ1-4, with 11 nucleotides matching TRBD1. Germline V CDR1 and CDR2: SGHNT, YENEEA. V dropped 5 bases and J dropped 5; count of bases not matched to a gene: 4. CDR3 size: 15 residues. The CDR3 sequence: CASSRGQGANEKLFF. The DNA of the CDR3 is TGTGCCAGCAGCCGCGGACAGGGGGCGAATGAAAAACTGTTTTTT.

V and J are TRBV3-1 (or the pseudogene TRBV3-2) and TRBJ2-5; TRBD1 matches 9 bases. The CDR3 extends over 15 amino acids. Trimming removed 5 bases from V and 5 bases from J; junction bases left unmatched: 9. Germline V gene lookup returns CDR1 LGHDT and CDR2 YNNKEL (reference sequence). The CDR3 region has the DNA TGTGCCAGCAGCTTAAGTGGGACAGGGTTTGAGACCCAGTACTTC. Its translation is CASSLSGTGFETQYF.

The chain links TRBV6-5 to TRBJ2-5; D is possibly TRBD2 (6 bases). The length of the CDR3 is 16 residues. Trimming shortened V by 0 bases and J by 5 bases, and 16 bases separated the two germline ends. Looked up from germline, CDR1 is MNHEY and CDR2 is SVGAGI. The DNA for the CDR3 is TGTGCCAGCAGTTACTCGGGCGGGGCCCCGGGGGAGACCCAGTACTTC. It yields the protein CASSYSGGAPGETQYF.

The chain uses TRBV5-1 and TRBJ2-2; 9 bases map to TRBD2. The ends lost 2 bases at V and 1 base at J; junction bases unmatched: 0. This CDR3 contains 15 residues. The germline gives CDR1 SGHRS, CDR2 YFSETQ. The CDR3 DNA sequence: TGCGCCAGCAGCTTTAGCGGGAGGAACACCGGGGAGCTGTTTTTT. Translation: CASSFSGRNTGELFF.

This clone was seen a handful of times. The chain couples TRBV19 to TRBJ1-1; D is unclear. Trimming removed 4 bases from V and 0 bases from J, with 6 bases in between. Germline CDR1 LNHDA, CDR2 SQIVND (reference sequence). The CDR3 spans 13 residues. The CDR3 DNA is TGTGCCAGTAGTACCTTAGTGAACACTGAAGCTTTCTTT. Its protein is CASSTLVNTEAFF.

J is TRBJ2-1 and V is TRBV12-5, with D perhaps TRBD1 (6 bases). The CDR3 consists of 16 residues. V lost 7 bases to trimming and J lost 0 bases, with 16 bases between them. CDR1 is LGHNT, CDR2 FRNRAP, per germline. In DNA form, the CDR3 reads TGTGCTAGTGCAGAGGGACAATTTAGCTCCTACAATGAGCAGTTCTTC. Translated: CASAEGQFSSYNEQFF.

This chain uses TRBV7-9 with TRBJ2-7, with TRBD2 matching over 9 bases. The CDR3 is 16 amino acids. Losses at the gene ends were 4 bases for V and 0 bases for J; bases not matched to a gene: 7. CDR1 and CDR2 (germline): SEHNR, FQNEAQ (reference sequence). CDR3 coding DNA: TGTGCCAGCAGCTCAGCTCTAGCGGGACCCTCCTACGAGCAGTACTTC. Translation: CASSSALAGPSYEQYF.

V gene TRBV10-3 combines with J gene TRBJ2-3; TRBD2 matches at 7 bases. This CDR3 has 16 residues. Germline lookup yields CDR1 ENHRY and CDR2 SYGVKD. V lost 4 bases to trimming and J lost 0 bases; unmatched junction nucleotides: 7. CDR3 residues: CAISARLADSTDTQYF. CDR3 sequence (DNA): TGTGCCATCAGTGCTAGGCTAGCGGACAGCACAGATACGCAGTATTTT.

This sequence joins TRBV18 and TRBJ1-4, with 9 positions matching TRBD1. CDR3 length equals 15 residues. V was clipped by 1 base and J by 8 bases; unmatched bases: 5. Germline V CDR1 and CDR2: KGHSH, LQKENI. The CDR3 is CASSPRTGVEEKLFF. CDR3 sequence (DNA): TGTGCCAGCTCACCACGGACAGGGGTCGAGGAAAAACTGTTTTTT.

J is TRBJ2-7 and V is TRBV27; TRBD1 matches 10 bases. The germline gives CDR1 MNHEY, CDR2 SMNVEV (reference sequence). The CDR3 has 15 amino acids. V gave up 3 bases and J gave up 2 bases; unmatched junction bases: 4. CDR3 DNA sequence: TGTGCCAGCAGTTTGAGCGGACAGGGGGCCTACGAGCAGTACTTC. It translates to CASSLSGQGAYEQYF.

The chain links TRBV9 to TRBJ2-3, with 7 bases fitting TRBD1. Germline V CDR1 and CDR2: SGDLS, YYNGEE. This CDR3 has 16 amino acids. V gave up 4 bases and J gave up 0 bases; unmatched junction bases: 8. CDR3 coding DNA: TGTGCCAGCAGCCCACGACAGGGATATAGCACAGATACGCAGTATTTT. Amino acids: CASSPRQGYSTDTQYF.

The gene calls are TRBV27 and TRBJ1-1; 7 nucleotides line up with TRBD1. V trimming: 7 bases; J trimming: 1 base; junction bases outside the gene matches: 6. Germline CDR1 MNHEY, CDR2 SMNVEV (reference sequence). The CDR3 runs 14 residues. CDR3 sequence (DNA): TGTGCCAGCACTTCCAGGGGGGAGAACACTGAAGCTTTCTTT. Its translation is CASTSRGENTEAFF.

This chain joins TRBV5-8 and TRBJ2-1; maybe TRBD2 (7 bases). The V end lost 4 bases, the J end lost 4 bases, and 18 bases lay between the germline ends. CDR1 is SGHTS and CDR2 is YDEGEE in the germline V gene. CDR3 length: 16 amino acids. CDR3 in amino acids: CASSPDGGGHYNEQFF. DNA of the CDR3: TGTGCCAGCAGCCCCGATGGCGGGGGCCATTACAATGAGCAGTTCTTC.